Sequencing of this TCR beta chain was carried out in a study of regulatory T cells in long-lasting Graves disease. Across the study: Persistent cases were those of Graves' disease that involved over 5 years of antithyroid drugs with positive TSH receptor antibodies.

With 6 bases removed from V and 8 bases from J, the gap between germline ends came to 17 bases. Germline V gene sequence: CDR1 LGHNT, CDR2 FRNRAP. The CDR3 has 14 residues. Comment on this clonotype: Its antigen is as yet unknown. This CDR3 fails to terminate in the conserved phenylalanine or tryptophan, so it likely reflects a read error.

The time point was: persistent/refractory GD, antithyroid drugs over 5 years with positive TRAb. PBMC-extracted RNA yielded the TCR library. Assembly of TCR beta libraries relied on iRepertoire HTBI primers together with Arm-PCR of CDR3 regions. MiXCR was run by TCRdb on the multiplex PCR reads, yielding one entry per CDR3 protein. Here the sample spans hundreds of thousands of distinct CDR3 sequences, less than 25% being singletons. Study outcomes and limitations: TRBV28 was favored in persistent disease, as were TRBJ1-2 and TRBJ2-5. A limited number of samples was an acknowledged limitation.

The chain carries TRBV12-5 and TRBJ2-1, with D perhaps TRBD2 (5 bases). The sample consisted of peripheral blood mononuclear cells (PBMCs), taken when the disease was refractory, from a patient treated with antithyroid drugs. The source is a female donor with Graves disease. CDR3 loop: CASGPPTSIYEQFS. In nucleotides, the CDR3 is TGTGCTAGTGGCCCTCCTACTAGTATCTATGAGCAGTTCTCC.